These 5 T cell receptor beta chains share one sample of origin, sequenced in a study of blood T cell repertoires in COVID-19. Sequencing was performed with immunoSEQ multiplex PCR; in TCRdb, only in-frame clones are kept and a portion is missing. The sample yields about 9,000 clones, 65% to 90% seen once. The sample consisted of peripheral blood. The receptors here all came from a human donor in a cohort sampled during active COVID-19.

The V gene is TRBV12-3 or TRBV12-4, the J gene TRBJ2-3; D gene unclear. The CDR3 extends over 13 amino acids. Trimming stripped 3 bases from V and 0 bases from J, with 4 bases between. The CDR3: CASSLSSTDTQYF. CDR3 sequence (DNA): TGTGCCAGCAGTTTGTCTAGCACAGATACGCAGTATTTT.

The chain links TRBV4-2 to TRBJ2-2; 9 bases are a match to TRBD1. With V trimmed by 0 bases and J by 6 bases, 2 bases remained unmatched. Germline values: CDR1 LGHNA, CDR2 YNFKEQ. The CDR3 spans 15 residues. The CDR3 loop is CASSQEQGAAGELFF. The CDR3 nucleotides are TGTGCCAGCAGCCAAGAACAGGGGGCGGCCGGGGAGCTGTTTTTT.

This sequence joins TRBV28 and TRBJ2-7; 11 positions agree with TRBD2. This CDR3 region has 15 residues. With 7 bases clipped from V and 0 bases from J, the junction kept 5 bases outside the gene matches. The germline V gene has CDR1 MDHEN and CDR2 SYDVKM. The CDR3 DNA is TGTGCCAGCACAACCGGGACTAGCGGCTCCTACGAGCAGTACTTC. This sequence encodes CASTTGTSGSYEQYF.

The chain links TRBV7-8 to TRBJ2-3; 11 bases fit TRBD2. Germline-derived CDR1 and CDR2 are SGHVS and FQNEAQ. This CDR3 is built from 18 residues. V lost 1 base to trimming and J lost 5 bases; unmatched junction nucleotides: 11. The CDR3 DNA is TGTGCCAGCAGCTTAGTGATAGCGGGAGGGCCGCTTGGAGATACGCAGTATTTT. It encodes CASSLVIAGGPLGDTQYF.

The chain links TRBV7-9 to TRBJ2-7; possibly TRBD2 for D (7 bases). V lost 6 bases, J lost 3 bases, and 18 bases lay in between. Germline V CDR1 and CDR2: SEHNR, FQNEAQ (reference sequence). The length of the CDR3 is 15 residues. In DNA, the CDR3 is TGTGCCAGCAGTCTCGAGGGGGGGAGTGTCTACGAGCAGTACTTC. Translation gives CASSLEGGSVYEQYF. Full variable domain (rest looked up from reference TRBV7-9 and TRBJ2-7): DTGVSQNPRHKITKRGQNVTFRCDPISEHNRLYWYRQTLGQGPEFLTYFQNEAQLEKSRLLSDRFSAERPKGSFSTLEIQRTEQGDSAMYLCASSLEGGSVYEQYFGPGTRLTVT.